This entry lists 32 T cell receptor beta chains sequenced from one sample in a study of T cells in localized non-small cell lung cancer. The method was immunoSEQ multiplex PCR; TCRdb's version includes in-frame clones alone and lacks a portion of them. The repertoire holds 18,000 or so clones, with about 85% as singletons. This specimen was peripheral blood, taken before any cancer treatment. These receptors all stem from a female donor over 55 with stage I lung adenocarcinoma.

This rearrangement joins TRBV6-5 to TRBJ2-1; 8 nucleotides agree with TRBD1. V lost 4 bases, J lost 9 bases, and 8 bases stayed unmatched. The CDR3 loop spans 14 amino acids. CDR1 is MNHEY and CDR2 is SVGAGI in the germline V gene. CDR3 protein: CASSSTPRGREQFF. CDR3 coding DNA: TGTGCCAGCAGTTCCACCCCCAGGGGGCGTGAGCAGTTCTTC.

The CDR3 here is CASSLMGGTDTQYF. Here the CDR3 DNA reads TGTGCCAGCAGCTTAATGGGAGGCACAGATACGCAGTATTTT. The gene calls are TRBV7-9 and TRBJ2-3; D possibly corresponds to TRBD2 (5 bases). CDR1 and CDR2 (germline): SEHNR, FQNEAQ (reference sequence). This CDR3 contains 14 residues. V was shortened by 2 bases and J by 1 base, with 7 bases between the two germline ends.

The V and J genes are TRBV9 and TRBJ2-1, with no clear D. There are 13 residues in the CDR3. Trimming left V 4 bases short and J 5 bases short, with 10 bases between. Germline V lookup: CDR1 SGDLS, CDR2 YYNGEE. The chain's CDR3 is CASSLGIHNEQFF. The CDR3 DNA sequence: TGTGCCAGCAGCCTGGGGATTCACAATGAGCAGTTCTTC.

The DNA for the CDR3 is TGTGCCAGTAGTATAAGCAGGGTAAACGAGCAGTACTTC. Its translation is CASSISRVNEQYF. This chain links TRBV19 with TRBJ2-7, with D possibly matching TRBD1 (5 bases). The CDR3 is 13 residues long. Germline V lookup: CDR1 LNHDA, CDR2 SQIVND (reference sequence). V was clipped by 2 bases and J by 5 bases, with 10 bases between them.

The rearrangement links TRBV11-2 to TRBJ2-3; 7 positions match TRBD1. Germline CDR1 is SGHAT and CDR2 is FQNNGV. V lost 3 bases and J lost 0; bases outside the gene matches: 6. The CDR3 sequence is 16 residues long. The CDR3: CASSFGRQGSTDTQYF. The CDR3 DNA is TGTGCCAGCAGCTTTGGACGACAGGGCAGCACAGATACGCAGTATTTT.

CDR3 region: CASSPGLATYEQYF. In DNA form, the CDR3 reads TGTGCCAGCAGCCCGGGACTAGCGACCTACGAGCAGTACTTC. The V gene is TRBV5-4, the J gene TRBJ2-7; 10 bases match TRBD2. The CDR3 contains 14 residues. J was trimmed by 2 bases and V by 4 bases; bases with no gene match: 3. Germline V gene lookup returns CDR1 SGHNT and CDR2 YYREEE (reference sequence).

The rearrangement joins TRBV6-1 to TRBJ1-2; D might be TRBD1 (5 bases). CDR1 is MNHNS and CDR2 is SASEGT in the germline V gene. This CDR3 has 12 amino acids. V was pared by 6 bases and J by 7 bases, with 12 bases between. CDR3 loop: CASSSGRSGYTF. CDR3 bases: TGTGCCAGCAGCTCAGGGCGGTCTGGCTACACCTTC.

The rearrangement uses TRBV7-9 and TRBJ1-1; D is undetermined. CDR1 is SEHNR and CDR2 is FQNEAQ in the germline V gene (reference sequence). V was pared by 6 bases and J by 3 bases, with 5 bases between. The CDR3 covers 11 residues. CDR3 residues: CASRWDTEAFF. CDR3 nucleotides: TGTGCCAGCAGGTGGGACACTGAAGCTTTCTTT.

The chain combines TRBV5-4 with TRBJ2-2, with TRBD1 matching 10 bases. Trimming took 3 bases from V and 7 from J; bases not matched to a gene: 9. The CDR3 is 16 residues long. Germline V gives CDR1 SGHNT, CDR2 YYREEE (reference sequence). This chain's CDR3 is CASSSRDRGISGELFF. CDR3 DNA: TGTGCCAGCAGCTCCCGGGACAGGGGAATCAGCGGGGAGCTGTTTTTT.

The chain employs TRBV29-1 and TRBJ1-3; 10 bases are a match to TRBD1. V lost 6 bases, J lost 4 bases, and 6 bases stayed unmatched. The germline V gene has CDR1 SQVTM and CDR2 ANQGSEA. The CDR3 loop spans 14 amino acids. CDR3 residues: CSVLDRGKGNTIYF. CDR3 DNA sequence: TGCAGCGTACTGGACAGGGGGAAAGGAAACACCATATATTTT. Together with reference TRBV29-1 and TRBJ1-3, the CDR3 gives the full variable domain: SAVISQKPSRDICQRGTSLTIQCQVDSQVTMMFWYRQQPGQSLTLIATANQGSEATYESGFVIDKFPISRPNLTFSTLTVSNMSPEDSSIYLCSVLDRGKGNTIYFGEGSWLTVV.

The chain uses TRBV7-2 and TRBJ2-3, with TRBD2 matching 8 bases. This CDR3 is built from 16 residues. Germline V gene data show CDR1 as SGHTA and CDR2 as FQGNSA. Trimming cost V 0 bases and J 8 bases; bases outside gene matches: 10. The CDR3 nucleotides are TGTGCCAGCAGCTTAGCGTCAACGGGGGGGCAAGGTACGCAGTATTTT. It is translated as CASSLASTGGQGTQYF.

This clone appeared a single time. The chain recombines TRBV6-1 with TRBJ1-2; 8 nucleotides match TRBD1. Trimming took 1 base from V and 6 from J; bases not matched to a gene: 10. Per the germline V gene, CDR1 is MNHNS and CDR2 is SASEGT. The CDR3 totals 16 residues. The CDR3 is CASSEGGGQGGDGYTF. DNA of the CDR3: TGTGCCAGCAGTGAAGGAGGTGGACAGGGAGGCGATGGCTACACCTTC.

The chain has TRBV2 and TRBJ2-1; 12 positions match TRBD2. The CDR3 has 17 amino acids. Trimming cost V 7 bases and J 0 bases; bases outside gene matches: 7. Germline loops: CDR1 SNHLY, CDR2 FYNNEI. The CDR3 reads CASTTVGLAGSYNEQFF. The CDR3 DNA reads as TGTGCCAGCACCACGGTGGGACTAGCGGGCTCCTACAATGAGCAGTTCTTC.

This clone was picked up one time. V is TRBV22-1 and J is TRBJ2-6; the listed D gene, TRBD2, was not tested against the DNA. TRBV22-1 is flagged as a pseudogene. CDR3 length: 17 amino acids. The CDR3 loop reads CPGSCLSEQSRANVLTF. As DNA, the CDR3 is TGTCCTGGGAGTTGCTTGAGCGAACAAAGTCGGGCCAACGTCCTGACTTTC.

The chain recombines TRBV6-1 with TRBJ1-5; the D is unclear. CDR3 length: 13 residues. The ends were cut back, 8 bases at V and 3 bases at J, with 11 bases in the middle. CDR1 and CDR2 (germline): MNHNS, SASEGT. Here the CDR3 DNA reads TGTGCCAGCGTCGCGACAAACAATCAGCCCCAGCATTTT. Its protein is CASVATNNQPQHF.

V gene TRBV9 combines with J gene TRBJ2-1, with no clear D. Germline V gene sequence: CDR1 SGDLS, CDR2 YYNGEE. V was cut by 3 bases and J by 7 bases, with 8 bases left in between. This CDR3 has 12 residues. CDR3 DNA: TGTGCCAGCAGCGGAATGGGGAATGAGCAGTTCTTC. It specifies CASSGMGNEQFF.

The rearrangement joins TRBV6-1 to TRBJ1-3; D gene ambiguous. The germline CDR1 and CDR2 sequences are MNHNS and SASEGT. Trimming stripped 5 bases from V and 9 bases from J, with 20 bases between. This CDR3 contains 15 residues. CDR3 bases: TGTGCCAGCAGTCTATGGGCCAGGTCTGTGAGCACCATATATTTT. Encoded protein: CASSLWARSVSTIYF.

The CDR3 DNA reads TGTGCCAGCACCCCATCTTTAGGGCTCCCTACGCAGTATTTT. Protein product: CASTPSLGLPTQYF. The rearrangement joins TRBV5-4 to TRBJ2-3; D uncertain. V gave up 6 bases and J gave up 8 bases, with 19 bases separating them. Per the germline V gene, CDR1 is SGHNT and CDR2 is YYREEE (reference sequence). The CDR3 extends over 14 amino acids.

The chain joins TRBV7-2 to TRBJ1-1, with D unresolved. The V end was cut by 2 bases, the J end by 6 bases, with 13 bases between. The CDR3 runs 14 residues. CDR1 and CDR2 (germline): SGHTA, FQGNSA. CDR3 protein: CASSLTEASPEAFF. The CDR3 DNA is TGTGCCAGCAGCTTAACGGAGGCTTCCCCTGAAGCTTTCTTT.

V usage is TRBV5-6 and J usage is TRBJ1-1; the D gene is possibly TRBD1 (6 bases). The CDR3 is made up of 14 amino acids. CDR1 is SGHDT, CDR2 YYEEEE, per germline. The V end lost 5 bases, the J end lost 1 base, and 12 bases lay between the germline ends. This CDR3 is CASRRTGRNTEAFF. In nucleotides, the CDR3 is TGTGCCAGCAGACGAACAGGGAGGAACACTGAAGCTTTCTTT.

This rearrangement joins TRBV7-6 to TRBJ2-1; TRBD2 agrees at 10 bases. Looked up from germline, CDR1 is SGHVS and CDR2 is FNYEAQ. The ends lost 6 bases at V and 2 bases at J; junction bases unmatched: 7. The CDR3 has 16 residues. The CDR3 loop reads CASSPLAGDTYNEQFF. DNA of the CDR3: TGTGCCAGCAGTCCTCTAGCGGGGGATACCTACAATGAGCAGTTCTTC.

This clone is categorized as medium-sized. Other DNA sequences in the sample encode the same CDR3. This sequence joins TRBV19 and TRBJ2-5; D call uncertain. The CDR3 is 13 amino acids. CDR1 and CDR2 (germline): LNHDA, SQIVND (reference sequence). Trimming removed 3 bases from V and 1 base from J, with 6 bases in between. CDR3 sequence (DNA): TGTGCCAGTAGTATTGACTTCCAAGAGACCCAGTACTTC. Protein product: CASSIDFQETQYF.

CDR3 DNA: TGTGCCAGCTCACCACTTAGGGGGAACACTGAAGCTTTCTTT. Encoded protein: CASSPLRGNTEAFF. The chain joins TRBV18 to TRBJ1-1, with D possibly TRBD1 on 5 matching bases. Looked up from germline, CDR1 is KGHSH and CDR2 is LQKENI. V shed 1 base and J shed 1 base, with 7 bases lying between them. This CDR3 spans 14 amino acids.

The chain couples TRBV4-1 to TRBJ1-2, with D possibly TRBD1 on 5 matching bases. There are 15 residues in the CDR3. CDR1 is MGHRA, CDR2 YSYEKL, per germline. Trimming took off 7 bases at V and 6 bases at J, with 21 bases between the two ends. The CDR3 region is CASINPGRRRDGYTF. The CDR3 DNA is TGCGCCAGCATAAACCCAGGGAGACGAAGAGATGGCTACACCTTC.

V usage is TRBV6-1 and J usage is TRBJ1-1; D call uncertain. Germline CDR1 and CDR2: MNHNS and SASEGT. The CDR3 spans 12 residues. V was shortened by 4 bases and J by 1 base, with 4 bases between the two germline ends. The CDR3 loop reads CASSARNTEAFF. CDR3 nucleotide sequence: TGTGCCAGCAGTGCCAGGAACACTGAAGCTTTCTTT.

This clone has just one count. The DNA for the CDR3 is TGTGCCAGCAGCCCCTTTCCGCGAGGGAGCACAGATACGCAGTATTTT. Protein product: CASSPFPRGSTDTQYF. The rearrangement joins TRBV7-2 to TRBJ2-3, with a tentative D call TRBD2 (5 bases). Germline V gives CDR1 SGHTA, CDR2 FQGNSA. The germline V and J ends were trimmed by 5 bases and 0 bases, with 15 bases remaining between them. This CDR3 has 16 amino acids.

This chain links TRBV9 with TRBJ2-7, with D perhaps given as TRBD1 or TRBD2 (5 bases each). From germline, CDR1 is SGDLS and CDR2 YYNGEE. The V gene lost 0 bases and the J gene lost 2 bases, with 9 bases spanning the gap. The CDR3 consists of 14 residues. The CDR3 spells CASSVGGDTYEQYF. The CDR3 DNA follows: TGTGCCAGCAGCGTAGGAGGGGATACCTACGAGCAGTACTTC.

This chain connects TRBV6-1 to TRBJ1-4; a possible D gene is TRBD1 (5 bases). The CDR3 is 15 residues long. V was clipped by 2 bases and J by 8 bases, with 15 bases between them. Germline V gene sequence: CDR1 MNHNS, CDR2 SASEGT. DNA of the CDR3: TGTGCCAGCAGTGAACCGGGGGAGATTTCCGAAAAACTGTTTTTT. This sequence encodes CASSEPGEISEKLFF.

The chain recombines TRBV5-6 with TRBJ2-7; D possibly corresponds to TRBD1 (6 bases). The germline CDR1 and CDR2 sequences are SGHDT and YYEEEE. This CDR3 region has 13 residues. Trimming removed 6 bases from V and 2 bases from J, with 12 bases in between. The DNA of the CDR3 is TGTGCCAGCAAAATAGGGACAACCTACGAGCAGTACTTC. This encodes CASKIGTTYEQYF.

J is TRBJ1-2 and V is TRBV6-4; 7 nucleotides match TRBD1. Trimming cost V 5 bases and J 4 bases; bases outside gene matches: 16. This CDR3 comprises 17 residues. Germline V CDR1 and CDR2: MRHNA, SNTAGT. The CDR3 protein is CASSTGANQAAPYGYTF. The CDR3 nucleotides read TGTGCCAGCAGTACAGGGGCAAATCAGGCTGCGCCCTATGGCTACACCTTC.

This clone was detected once. The chain joins TRBV5-8 to TRBJ2-1; weak D call: TRBD1 (6 bases). The CDR3 runs 15 residues. V lost 2 bases to trimming and J lost 0 bases, with 9 bases between them. CDR1 and CDR2 (germline): SGHTS, YDEGEE. The CDR3 loop is CASSFQGGSYNEQFF. The CDR3 coding sequence is TGTGCCAGCAGCTTCCAAGGGGGCTCCTACAATGAGCAGTTCTTC.

This rearrangement joins TRBV25-1 to TRBJ2-3; D is undetermined. V was cut by 8 bases and J by 1 base, with 10 bases left in between. Per the germline V gene, CDR1 is MGHDK and CDR2 is SYGVNS. The CDR3 loop spans 13 amino acids. The CDR3 DNA reads as TGTGCCAGCGGAAGTATAGGCACAGATACGCAGTATTTT. It specifies CASGSIGTDTQYF.